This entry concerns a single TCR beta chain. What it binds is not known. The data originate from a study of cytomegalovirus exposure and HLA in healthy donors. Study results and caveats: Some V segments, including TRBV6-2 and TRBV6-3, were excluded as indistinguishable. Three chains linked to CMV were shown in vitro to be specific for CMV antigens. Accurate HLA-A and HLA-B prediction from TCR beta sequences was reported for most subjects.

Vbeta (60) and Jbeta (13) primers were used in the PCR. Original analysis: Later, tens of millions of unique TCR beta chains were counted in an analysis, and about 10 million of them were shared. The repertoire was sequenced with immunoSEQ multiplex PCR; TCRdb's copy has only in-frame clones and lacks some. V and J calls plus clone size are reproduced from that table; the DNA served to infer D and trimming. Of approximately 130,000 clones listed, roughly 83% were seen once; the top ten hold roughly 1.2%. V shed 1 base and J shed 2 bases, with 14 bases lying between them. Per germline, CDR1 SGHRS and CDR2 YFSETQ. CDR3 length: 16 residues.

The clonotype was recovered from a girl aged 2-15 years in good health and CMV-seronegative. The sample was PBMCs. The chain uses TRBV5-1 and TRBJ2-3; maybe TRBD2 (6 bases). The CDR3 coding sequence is TGCGCCAGCAGCTTGCTCTCGGGGGAGGTCACAGATACGCAGTATTTT. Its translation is CASSLLSGEVTDTQYF. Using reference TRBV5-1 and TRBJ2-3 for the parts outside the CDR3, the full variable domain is KAGVTQTPRYLIKTRGQQVTLSCSPISGHRSVSWYQQTPGQGLQFLFEYFSETQRNKGNFPGRFSGRQFSNSRSEMNVSTLELGDSALYLCASSLLSGEVTDTQYFGPGTRLTVL.